The entry that follows covers one T cell receptor (beta chain) sequence. No antigen is known for it. These newly diagnosed stage II-IVA oral cavity squamous cell carcinoma patients had no prior systemic or radiation treatment. Survey sequencing of tumors mostly used roughly 4.8 ug DNA, two replicates. Generated by immunoSEQ multiplex PCR, the TCRdb table keeps only in-frame clones and is missing some. Among 9,500 to 15,000 clones, about 67% were seen once, and the ten largest hold approximately 6.2%. The source of the sample is a study of neoadjuvant anti-PD-1 for oral cavity cancer. Study observations and caveats: Only three patients per response group were TCR-analyzed; validation needed.

The CDR3 spans 14 residues. V was trimmed by 4 bases and J by 0 bases, leaving 10 bases between them. Looked up from germline, CDR1 is ENHRY and CDR2 is SYGVKD. The sequences come from tumor tissue, collected before nivolumab (anti-PD-1) treatment. The rearrangement joins TRBV10-3 to TRBJ2-7, with no clear D. This clonotype was obtained from a person between 40 and 79 years old with oral cavity squamous cell carcinoma. The donor label of this sample is uncertain. The CDR3 DNA follows: TGTGCCATCAGTGGAGACGGAAGCTCCTACGAGCAGTACTTC. It encodes CAISGDGSSYEQYF.